What follows are 27 T cell receptor beta chains derived from one specimen sequenced in a study of identical twins. TCRdb redid the calling of the 5' RACE reads with MiXCR, one entry per CDR3 protein. The top ten hold about 4.3% of the sample, which has 650,000 to 750,000 distinct CDR3 sequences, 21% seen once. The sample was also reused in another study, on T cells expressing NK-cell markers.

The sample taken for sequencing was PBMCs. Source of these receptors: a young woman in good health.

This chain uses TRBV4-2 with TRBJ2-3, with D perhaps matching TRBD1 or TRBD2 (6 bases each). This CDR3 comprises 15 residues. The V gene lost 1 base and the J gene lost 0 bases, with 8 bases spanning the gap. The germline CDR1 and CDR2 sequences are LGHNA and YNFKEQ. The CDR3 DNA reads as TGTGCCAGCAGCCAAGCGGGGGCGAGCACAGATACGCAGTATTTT. This codes for CASSQAGASTDTQYF.

The chain employs TRBV29-1 and TRBJ2-3, with a possible D match to TRBD2 (5 bases). Germline lookup yields CDR1 SQVTM and CDR2 ANQGSEA. Trimming pared 3 bases from V and 2 bases from J, leaving 12 bases between. CDR3 length: 14 residues. The CDR3 sequence: CSVENGIATDTQYF. In DNA, the CDR3 is TGCAGCGTTGAGAACGGGATAGCCACAGATACGCAGTATTTT.

This chain connects TRBV4-3 to TRBJ2-1; 7 bases match TRBD2. Germline CDR1 and CDR2: LGHNA and YSLEER. Trimming removed 4 bases from V and 4 bases from J; junction bases left unmatched: 10. The CDR3 is 16 amino acids. In DNA form, the CDR3 reads TGCGCCAGCAGCCCCGCCGGCGGAGCGGGATACAATGAGCAGTTCTTC. Translating it yields CASSPAGGAGYNEQFF.

The chain is built from TRBV29-1 and TRBJ2-7; maybe TRBD2 (6 bases). In germline, CDR1 is SQVTM, CDR2 ANQGSEA. The V and J ends lost 5 bases and 0 bases respectively, with 14 bases between them. The length of the CDR3 is 14 residues. This CDR3 is CSVRSAGRSYEQYF. CDR3 sequence (DNA): TGCAGCGTTCGCAGTGCGGGGCGCTCCTACGAGCAGTACTTC.

This clonotype was recorded a few times. The CDR3 DNA reads as TGTGCCAGCAGCCAACCGGGACTTTACAATGAGCAGTTCTTC. It codes for CASSQPGLYNEQFF. This chain links TRBV3-1 with TRBJ2-1, with D perhaps TRBD2 (6 bases). Per germline, CDR1 LGHDT and CDR2 YNNKEL (reference sequence). Deletions cut 2 bases from V and 4 bases from J, with 9 bases between. The CDR3 is 14 amino acids.

CDR3 loop: CASSLSVGFNVLTF. The DNA for the CDR3 is TGTGCCAGCAGTTTATCAGTGGGGTTCAACGTCCTGACTTTC. This chain connects TRBV27 to TRBJ2-6, with D unresolved. Per germline, CDR1 MNHEY and CDR2 SMNVEV (reference sequence). The CDR3 contains 14 residues. The ends were cut back, 0 bases at V and 9 bases at J, with 9 bases in the middle.

Only a few counts were recorded for this clonotype. The chain joins TRBV3-1 to TRBJ1-1; weak D call: TRBD1 (5 bases). The V and J ends lost 2 bases and 6 bases respectively, with 10 bases between them. The CDR3 spans 13 residues. Germline V lookup: CDR1 LGHDT, CDR2 YNNKEL (reference sequence). This CDR3 is CASSQRWTPEAFF. DNA for the CDR3: TGTGCCAGCAGCCAAAGGTGGACACCTGAAGCTTTCTTT.

The chain uses TRBV4-3 and TRBJ2-1, with 8 bases fitting TRBD2. V lost 0 bases and J lost 1; bases outside the gene matches: 2. Per the germline V gene, CDR1 is LGHNA and CDR2 is YSLEER. The length of the CDR3 is 16 residues. The CDR3 protein is CASSQDASGSYNEQFF. The DNA of the CDR3 is TGCGCCAGCAGCCAAGATGCTAGCGGGTCCTACAATGAGCAGTTCTTC.

This clonotype showed up just a few times. The chain has TRBV18 and TRBJ2-5, with TRBD2 as a possible D gene (5 bases). V dropped 3 bases and J dropped 4 bases, with 15 bases sitting between them. The CDR3 consists of 15 residues. CDR1 and CDR2 from the germline V gene are KGHSH and LQKENI. The CDR3 protein is CASSPRRQAGETQYF. CDR3 DNA sequence: TGTGCCAGCTCACCTAGGAGGCAGGCGGGAGAGACCCAGTACTTC.

V usage is TRBV5-1 and J usage is TRBJ1-4; D unresolved. Germline values: CDR1 SGHRS, CDR2 YFSETQ. This CDR3 region has 13 residues. Trimming pared 5 bases from V and 5 bases from J, leaving 10 bases between. The CDR3 sequence: CASRSGINEKLFF. The CDR3 bases are TGCGCCAGCAGGTCGGGCATAAATGAAAAACTGTTTTTT. Full variable domain (remainder filled in from reference TRBV5-1 and TRBJ1-4): KAGVTQTPRYLIKTRGQQVTLSCSPISGHRSVSWYQQTPGQGLQFLFEYFSETQRNKGNFPGRFSGRQFSNSRSEMNVSTLELGDSALYLCASRSGINEKLFFGSGTQLSVL.

The chain recombines TRBV12-3 or TRBV12-4 with TRBJ1-2; D unclear. V gave up 6 bases and J gave up 1 base, with 12 bases separating them. The CDR3 consists of 14 residues. The CDR3 reads CASSPPTFNYGYTF. The CDR3 nucleotides read TGTGCCAGCAGCCCGCCGACTTTTAACTATGGCTACACCTTC.

This clonotype was seen a handful of times. The chain uses TRBV25-1 and TRBJ2-2; D not certain. CDR3 size: 10 residues. CDR1 is MGHDK, CDR2 SYGVNS, per germline. V was shortened by 11 bases and J by 3 bases, with 4 bases between the two germline ends. CDR3 sequence reads: CAGDTGELFF. The CDR3 DNA reads TGTGCCGGGGACACCGGGGAGCTGTTTTTT.

The J gene is TRBJ2-1, the V gene TRBV7-9; 9 bases are shared with TRBD2. The CDR3 covers 15 residues. Germline loops: CDR1 SEHNR, CDR2 FQNEAQ (reference sequence). V lost 3 bases to trimming and J lost 4 bases; unmatched junction nucleotides: 4. DNA of the CDR3: TGTGCCAGCAGCTTTCCTAGCGGGGTTTACAATGAGCAGTTCTTC. Translation gives CASSFPSGVYNEQFF.

This clonotype was seen only a few times. The chain employs TRBV4-3 and TRBJ2-7; TRBD2 agrees at 8 bases. Trimming took 4 bases from V and 5 from J; bases not matched to a gene: 7. CDR1 and CDR2 from the germline V gene are LGHNA and YSLEER. This CDR3 spans 14 amino acids. The DNA of the CDR3 is TGCGCCAGCAGCCTCGGCGGGACTAGGGACGAGCAGTACTTC. Translation gives CASSLGGTRDEQYF.

J is TRBJ2-7 and V is TRBV3-1; tentatively, D is TRBD1 (6 bases). The CDR3 consists of 15 residues. Trimming stripped 3 bases from V and 7 bases from J, with 19 bases between. Germline-derived CDR1 and CDR2 are LGHDT and YNNKEL (reference sequence). The CDR3 reads CASSHHRAPAGEQYF. The CDR3 DNA is TGTGCCAGCAGCCACCACAGGGCGCCCGCGGGTGAGCAGTACTTC.

The V call is TRBV29-1, the J call TRBJ2-7; D might be TRBD2 (6 bases). The germline V gene has CDR1 SQVTM and CDR2 ANQGSEA. The CDR3 runs to 14 residues. V lost 4 bases, J lost 0 bases, and 13 bases lay in between. The CDR3 nucleotides read TGCAGCGTTGTGACTAGAATCCTCTCCTACGAGCAGTACTTC. As protein: CSVVTRILSYEQYF.

The sample holds a few counts of this clonotype. The rearrangement joins TRBV7-9 to TRBJ2-7; D ambiguous. This CDR3 is built from 13 residues. Germline-derived CDR1 and CDR2 are SEHNR and FQNEAQ (reference sequence). V was trimmed by 4 bases and J by 3 bases, leaving 10 bases between them. The CDR3 nucleotides are TGTGCCAGCAGCTCAGACGCGAGCTACGAGCAGTACTTC. Residues: CASSSDASYEQYF.

The chain has TRBV20-1 and TRBJ2-7, with 8 bases aligning to TRBD2. Germline-derived CDR1 and CDR2 are DFQATT and SNEGSKA (reference sequence). The CDR3 spans 12 residues. V lost 1 base, J lost 6 bases, and 2 bases stayed unmatched. CDR3 sequence (DNA): TGCAGTGCTAGAGGCGGGGGGTCCGAGCAGTACTTC. Translation gives CSARGGGSEQYF.

This clonotype was observed a handful of times. The gene calls are TRBV20-1 and TRBJ1-2; perhaps TRBD1 as D (5 bases). Germline V lookup: CDR1 DFQATT, CDR2 SNEGSKA (reference sequence). The CDR3 contains 13 residues. V was cut by 0 bases and J by 8 bases, with 13 bases left in between. DNA for the CDR3: TGCAGTGCTAGAGATTGGGACCGCTCGGGCTACACCTTC. Its protein is CSARDWDRSGYTF.

The CDR3 DNA is TGTGCCAGCAGCGGGGTGGGAGATACGCAGTATTTT. This encodes CASSGVGDTQYF. The V gene is TRBV3-1, the J gene TRBJ2-3; D unclear. Per the germline V gene, CDR1 is LGHDT and CDR2 is YNNKEL (reference sequence). Trimming removed 5 bases at V and 5 bases at J, with 8 bases between. This CDR3 has 12 amino acids.

This clonotype has a count of ten or more. This sequence joins TRBV12-3 or TRBV12-4 and TRBJ2-3; D possibly corresponds to TRBD2 (6 bases). The CDR3 spans 14 residues. The V gene lost 5 bases and the J gene lost 5 bases, with 14 bases spanning the gap. The CDR3 here is CASSRGTEGDTQYF. CDR3 coding DNA: TGTGCCAGCAGTCGCGGGACTGAAGGAGATACGCAGTATTTT.

This clonotype was seen a few times. The rearrangement links TRBV7-9 to TRBJ2-7, with 7 bases identical to TRBD2. Trimming took 2 bases from V and 3 from J; bases not matched to a gene: 4. The V gene's germline CDR1 is SEHNR and CDR2 FQNEAQ (reference sequence). The CDR3 sequence is 14 residues long. As DNA, the CDR3 is TGTGCCAGCAGCTTATTCGGGGGGAACTACGAGCAGTACTTC. It encodes CASSLFGGNYEQYF.

The V and J genes are TRBV7-6 and TRBJ2-2; no reliable D call. The germline V gene has CDR1 SGHVS and CDR2 FNYEAQ. V was trimmed by 7 bases and J by 6 bases, leaving 12 bases between them. The CDR3 runs 13 residues. The CDR3 nucleotides read TGTGCCAGCACACCACCAGTATCCGGGGAGCTGTTTTTT. It encodes CASTPPVSGELFF.

There are a few counts of this clonotype. This chain joins TRBV3-1 and TRBJ1-1; D unresolved. Trimming pared 5 bases from V and 2 bases from J, leaving 6 bases between. Germline CDR1 reads LGHDT; CDR2 reads YNNKEL (reference sequence). CDR3 length equals 12 residues. Here the CDR3 DNA reads TGTGCCAGCAGCTCTAGTAACACTGAAGCTTTCTTT. This gives the protein CASSSSNTEAFF.

The rearrangement uses TRBV10-2 and TRBJ2-7; TRBD1 agrees at 8 bases. CDR1 is WSHSY, CDR2 SAAADI, per germline. The CDR3 length is 12 residues. J gave up 7 bases and V 6 bases, and 5 bases lay outside the gene matches. CDR3 DNA: TGCGCCAGCAGGGACAGGGTGGGGGAGCAGTACTTC. This gives the protein CASRDRVGEQYF.

In its sample, this clonotype was seen a few times. V and J are TRBV7-9 and TRBJ1-3; D unresolved. Trimming removed 5 bases at V and 0 bases at J, with 8 bases between. The CDR3 is 14 residues long. The germline V gene encodes CDR1 SEHNR and CDR2 FQNEAQ (reference sequence). In nucleotides, the CDR3 is TGTGCCAGCAGCCCCTCGACCTCTGGAAACACCATATATTTT. Protein product: CASSPSTSGNTIYF. The whole variable domain, filled in from reference TRBV7-9 and TRBJ1-3, reads DTGVSQNPRHKITKRGQNVTFRCDPISEHNRLYWYRQTLGQGPEFLTYFQNEAQLEKSRLLSDRFSAERPKGSFSTLEIQRTEQGDSAMYLCASSPSTSGNTIYFGEGSWLTVV.

This clonotype was seen only a few times. The chain has TRBV4-1 and TRBJ2-1; no reliable D call. The CDR3 covers 15 residues. CDR1 is MGHRA, CDR2 YSYEKL, per germline. Trimming took 1 base from V and 7 from J, leaving 14 bases between them. The CDR3 region is CASSQGSDHRNEQFF. Written as DNA, the CDR3 is TGCGCCAGCAGCCAAGGCTCTGATCATCGGAATGAGCAGTTCTTC.